The source of this TCR beta chain is a study of CD8 T cells in ankylosing spondylitis. Study-wide results and caveats: There was a TCR beta motif, made of eight highly homologous variants, that appeared characteristic of ankylosing spondylitis blood.

About this clonotype itself: Its antigen remains unknown.

CDR1 MNHEY and CDR2 SVGAGI come from the germline V gene. The CDR3 extends over 15 amino acids. Trimming removed 0 bases at V and 8 bases at J, with 13 bases between. TCR beta libraries were made by quantitative 5'-RACE with molecular barcodes. TCRdb re-called the 5' RACE reads through MiXCR, storing one row per CDR3 protein. The profile shows hundreds of thousands of distinct CDR3 sequences, 17% of them singletons. The rearrangement joins TRBV6-5 to TRBJ1-4, with D unclear. The sequence was collected from a male donor with ankylosing spondylitis. Sequenced sample: blood, either unsorted or a sorted T cell fraction (not recorded which). In DNA, the CDR3 is TGTGCCAGCAGTTACTCCGCGGAGACCAGAGAAAAACTGTTTTTT. This encodes CASSYSAETREKLFF.